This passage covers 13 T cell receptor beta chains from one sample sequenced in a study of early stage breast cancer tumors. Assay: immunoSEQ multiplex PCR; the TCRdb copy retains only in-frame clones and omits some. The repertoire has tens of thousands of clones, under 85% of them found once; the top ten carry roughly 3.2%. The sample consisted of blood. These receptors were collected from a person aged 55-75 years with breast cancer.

CDR3 amino acids: CASSPSGGTEAFF. DNA of the CDR3: TGTGCCAGTAGCCCATCTGGGGGCACTGAAGCTTTCTTT. The chain links TRBV19 to TRBJ1-1; D may be TRBD1 (5 bases). The CDR3 totals 13 residues. V lost 6 bases to trimming and J lost 4 bases, with 12 bases between them. Germline V gene lookup returns CDR1 LNHDA and CDR2 SQIVND (reference sequence).

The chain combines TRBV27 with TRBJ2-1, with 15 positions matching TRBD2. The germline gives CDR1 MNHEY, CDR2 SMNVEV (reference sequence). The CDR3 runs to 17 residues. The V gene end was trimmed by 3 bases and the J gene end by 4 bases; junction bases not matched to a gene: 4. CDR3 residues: CASSFRTSGGVYNEQFF. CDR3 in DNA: TGTGCCAGCAGTTTTCGGACTAGCGGGGGGGTATACAATGAGCAGTTCTTC.

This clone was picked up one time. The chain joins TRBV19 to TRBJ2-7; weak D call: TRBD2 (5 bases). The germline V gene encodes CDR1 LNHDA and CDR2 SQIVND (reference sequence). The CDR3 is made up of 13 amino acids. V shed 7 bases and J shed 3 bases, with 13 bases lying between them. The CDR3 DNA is TGTGCCAGTAACCCGGGGTCCGGCTACGAGCAGTACTTC. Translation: CASNPGSGYEQYF.

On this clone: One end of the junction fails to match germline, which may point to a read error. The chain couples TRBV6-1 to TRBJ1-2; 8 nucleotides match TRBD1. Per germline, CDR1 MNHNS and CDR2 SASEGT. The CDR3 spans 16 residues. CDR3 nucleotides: TGTGCCAGCACTGAAAGAAGGACAGGGAGGAACTATGGCTACACCTTC. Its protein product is CASTERRTGRNYGYTF.

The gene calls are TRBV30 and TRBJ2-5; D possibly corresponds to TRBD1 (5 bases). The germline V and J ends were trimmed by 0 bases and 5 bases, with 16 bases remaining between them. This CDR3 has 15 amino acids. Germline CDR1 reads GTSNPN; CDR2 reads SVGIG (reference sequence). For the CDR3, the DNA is TGTGCCTGGAGTGTTAACGCCAGGGTGGGGGAGACCCAGTACTTC. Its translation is CAWSVNARVGETQYF. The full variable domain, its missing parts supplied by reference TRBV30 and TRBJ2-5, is SQTIHQWPATLVQPVGSPLSLECTVEGTSNPNLYWYRQAAGRGLQLLFYSVGIGQISSEVPQNLSASRPQDRQFILSSKKLLLSDSGFYLCAWSVNARVGETQYFGPGTRLLVL.

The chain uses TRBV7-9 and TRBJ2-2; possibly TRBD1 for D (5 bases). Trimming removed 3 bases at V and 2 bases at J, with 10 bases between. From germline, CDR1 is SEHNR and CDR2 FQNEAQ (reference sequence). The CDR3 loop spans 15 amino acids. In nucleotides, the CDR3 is TGTGCCAGCAGCTTGTTAGGGGCAAACACCGGGGAGCTGTTTTTT. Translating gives CASSLLGANTGELFF.

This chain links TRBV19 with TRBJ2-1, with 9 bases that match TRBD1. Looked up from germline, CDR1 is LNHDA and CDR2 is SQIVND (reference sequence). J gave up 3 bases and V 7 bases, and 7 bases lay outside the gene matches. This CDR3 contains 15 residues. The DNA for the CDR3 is TGTGCCAGTACCCCAGACAGGGGGAACTACAATGAGCAGTTCTTC. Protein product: CASTPDRGNYNEQFF.

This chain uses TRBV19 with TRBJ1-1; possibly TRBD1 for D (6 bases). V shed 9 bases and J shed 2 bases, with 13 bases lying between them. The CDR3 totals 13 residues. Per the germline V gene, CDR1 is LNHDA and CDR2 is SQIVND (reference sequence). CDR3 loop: CASLGQVNTEAFF. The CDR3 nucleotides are TGTGCCAGCCTGGGACAAGTAAACACTGAAGCTTTCTTT.

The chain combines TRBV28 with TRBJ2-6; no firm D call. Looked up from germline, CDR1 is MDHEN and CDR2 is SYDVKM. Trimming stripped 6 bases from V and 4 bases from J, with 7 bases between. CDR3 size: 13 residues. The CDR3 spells CASSHRGANVLTF. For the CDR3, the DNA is TGTGCCAGCAGCCACCGGGGGGCCAACGTCCTGACTTTC.

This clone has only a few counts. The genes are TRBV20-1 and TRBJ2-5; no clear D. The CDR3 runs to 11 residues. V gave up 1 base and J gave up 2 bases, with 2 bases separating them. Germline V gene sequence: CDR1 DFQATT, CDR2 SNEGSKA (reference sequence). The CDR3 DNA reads TGCAGTGCTAGAGGACAAGAGACCCAGTACTTC. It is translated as CSARGQETQYF.

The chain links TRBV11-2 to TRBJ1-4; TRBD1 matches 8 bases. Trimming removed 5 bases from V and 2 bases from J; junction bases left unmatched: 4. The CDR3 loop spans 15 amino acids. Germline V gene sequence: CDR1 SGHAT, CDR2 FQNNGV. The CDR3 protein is CASSPDRVTNEKLFF. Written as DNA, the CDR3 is TGTGCCAGCAGCCCGGACAGGGTTACTAATGAAAAACTGTTTTTT.

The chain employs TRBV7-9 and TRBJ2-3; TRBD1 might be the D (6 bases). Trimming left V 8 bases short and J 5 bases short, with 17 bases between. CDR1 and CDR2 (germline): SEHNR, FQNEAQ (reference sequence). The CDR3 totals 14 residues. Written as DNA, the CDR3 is TGTGCCAGCGCCCCACGGGACACGATAGATACGCAGTATTTT. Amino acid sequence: CASAPRDTIDTQYF.

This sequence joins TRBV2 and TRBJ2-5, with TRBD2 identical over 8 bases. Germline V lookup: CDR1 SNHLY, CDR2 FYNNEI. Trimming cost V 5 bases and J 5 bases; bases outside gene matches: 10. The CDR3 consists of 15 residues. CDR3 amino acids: CASSPPGGGRETQYF. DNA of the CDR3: TGTGCCAGCAGTCCCCCCGGGGGGGGCCGGGAGACCCAGTACTTC.